This entry lists 30 T cell receptor beta chains sequenced from one sample in a study of blood T cell repertoires in COVID-19. The repertoire was sequenced with immunoSEQ multiplex PCR; TCRdb's copy has only in-frame clones and lacks some. The table records over 250,000 clones, 85% to 90% of them present only once. The sample taken for sequencing was peripheral blood. The receptors shown here come from a human donor in a cohort sampled during active COVID-19.

The genes are TRBV7-9 and TRBJ2-3; 14 bases agree with TRBD2. Trimming removed 8 bases from V and 5 bases from J; junction bases left unmatched: 0. From germline, CDR1 is SEHNR and CDR2 FQNEAQ (reference sequence). CDR3 size: 13 residues. The CDR3 nucleotides read TGTGCCAGCGGACTAGCGGGAGGAGATACGCAGTATTTT. This codes for CASGLAGGDTQYF.

V usage is TRBV7-9 and J usage is TRBJ1-2; D uncertain. The CDR3 spans 13 residues. V gave up 5 bases and J gave up 8 bases, with 15 bases separating them. Germline V gene sequence: CDR1 SEHNR, CDR2 FQNEAQ (reference sequence). CDR3: CASSLDSFGGYTF. CDR3 bases: TGTGCCAGCAGCCTAGACTCTTTCGGGGGCTACACCTTC.

V usage is TRBV6-1 and J usage is TRBJ1-4; D not resolved. CDR1 is MNHNS and CDR2 is SASEGT in the germline V gene. V shed 3 bases and J shed 7 bases, with 15 bases lying between them. The CDR3 loop spans 15 amino acids. The CDR3 reads CASSDYGGRGEKLFF. DNA for the CDR3: TGTGCCAGCAGTGATTACGGAGGGCGCGGTGAAAAACTGTTTTTT.

The chain employs TRBV3-1 (or the pseudogene TRBV3-2) and TRBJ1-2, with D uncertain. Germline loops: CDR1 LGHDT, CDR2 YNNKEL (reference sequence). The CDR3 has 11 amino acids. V was clipped by 1 base and J by 8 bases, with 5 bases between them. The CDR3 DNA is TGTGCCAGCAGCCAAGCGCGGGGCTACACCTTC. It specifies CASSQARGYTF.

V is TRBV7-2 and J is TRBJ2-2, with 7 bases that match TRBD2. The CDR3 is 18 amino acids. The ends lost 2 bases at V and 3 bases at J; junction bases unmatched: 12. Per germline, CDR1 SGHTA and CDR2 FQGNSA. The CDR3 loop reads CASSLQGLSGTYTGELFF. In DNA, the CDR3 is TGTGCCAGCAGCTTACAGGGACTATCGGGGACTTACACCGGGGAGCTGTTTTTT.

The chain couples TRBV12-3 or TRBV12-4 to TRBJ2-7, with D possibly matching TRBD1 (6 bases). Between the trimmed V and J ends, which lost 8 bases and 7 bases, there was a span of 15 bases. The CDR3 is 12 amino acids. The CDR3 nucleotides read TGTGCCAGCGGACGGACAGACGGGGAGCAGTACTTC. It codes for CASGRTDGEQYF.

The V call is TRBV18, the J call TRBJ1-5, with D tentatively TRBD1 (6 bases). V was cut by 5 bases and J by 5 bases, with 16 bases left in between. The germline gives CDR1 KGHSH, CDR2 LQKENI. This CDR3 is built from 15 residues. The CDR3 protein is CASSAGVLNDQPQHF. CDR3 coding DNA: TGTGCCAGCTCAGCAGGGGTTTTGAACGATCAGCCCCAGCATTTT.

The chain has TRBV30 and TRBJ1-5; no definite D call. Trimming shortened V by 3 bases and J by 1 base, and 13 bases separated the two germline ends. Germline values: CDR1 GTSNPN, CDR2 SVGIG (reference sequence). The CDR3 has 15 residues. In DNA form, the CDR3 reads TGTGCCTGGAGGGGCCGGGGATGGAGCAATCAGCCCCAGCATTTT. This codes for CAWRGRGWSNQPQHF. Drawing the rest from reference TRBV30 and TRBJ1-5, the complete variable domain is SQTIHQWPATLVQPVGSPLSLECTVEGTSNPNLYWYRQAAGRGLQLLFYSVGIGQISSEVPQNLSASRPQDRQFILSSKKLLLSDSGFYLCAWRGRGWSNQPQHFGDGTRLSIL.

The V call is TRBV2, the J call TRBJ2-5; tentative D call: TRBD2 (5 bases). Per the germline V gene, CDR1 is SNHLY and CDR2 is FYNNEI. V was cut by 0 bases and J by 7 bases, with 9 bases left in between. The CDR3 is 13 residues long. The chain's CDR3 is CASSEASAVTQYF. The CDR3, as DNA: TGTGCCAGCAGTGAAGCTAGCGCAGTGACCCAGTACTTC.

The chain's CDR3 is CASSLTSGIADEQFF. CDR3 in DNA: TGTGCCAGCAGCCTCACTAGCGGGATAGCGGATGAGCAGTTCTTC. The chain combines TRBV3-1 (or the pseudogene TRBV3-2) with TRBJ2-1; 10 bases agree with TRBD2. V lost 4 bases and J lost 8; bases outside the gene matches: 8. There are 15 residues in the CDR3. The germline V gene encodes CDR1 LGHDT and CDR2 YNNKEL (reference sequence).

This clone was picked up one time. The gene calls are TRBV5-6 and TRBJ1-5; D might be TRBD1 (6 bases). The V end lost 4 bases, the J end lost 3 bases, and 11 bases lay between the germline ends. Germline-derived CDR1 and CDR2 are SGHDT and YYEEEE. The CDR3 runs to 14 residues. For the CDR3, the DNA is TGTGCCAGCAGCCGCGGACAGAACAATCAGCCCCAGCATTTT. Amino acid sequence: CASSRGQNNQPQHF.

The chain employs TRBV11-2 and TRBJ2-7; TRBD2 matches at 12 bases. This CDR3 is built from 18 residues. V trimming: 1 base; J trimming: 0 bases; junction bases outside the gene matches: 7. CDR1 is SGHAT and CDR2 is FQNNGV in the germline V gene. This CDR3 is CASSLAGTSGLTSYEQYF. For the CDR3, the DNA is TGTGCCAGCAGCTTAGCTGGGACTAGCGGGTTAACCTCCTACGAGCAGTACTTC.

The CDR3, as DNA: TGTGCCAGCAGTTCCCCCCAGCGTCCCCCCTACGAGCAGTACTTC. Its protein is CASSSPQRPPYEQYF. This chain joins TRBV27 and TRBJ2-7, with D hard to call. The germline V gene has CDR1 MNHEY and CDR2 SMNVEV (reference sequence). V was pared by 4 bases and J by 2 bases, with 15 bases between. The CDR3 has 15 residues.

V and J are TRBV7-9 and TRBJ1-1; tentatively, D is TRBD1 (6 bases). Trimming left V 5 bases short and J 4 bases short, with 14 bases between. Per the germline V gene, CDR1 is SEHNR and CDR2 is FQNEAQ (reference sequence). CDR3 length: 14 amino acids. CDR3 bases: TGTGCCAGCAGCCCCCCAGGGGTTTTCACTGAAGCTTTCTTT. This sequence encodes CASSPPGVFTEAFF.

The rearrangement joins TRBV5-1 to TRBJ1-3; the D gene is possibly TRBD1 (5 bases). The CDR3 runs to 16 residues. From germline, CDR1 is SGHRS and CDR2 YFSETQ. V was pared by 1 base and J by 9 bases, with 20 bases between. The CDR3 loop is CASSLSPDSPGGTIYF. The CDR3, as DNA: TGCGCCAGCAGCTTGTCCCCTGACAGCCCCGGGGGCACCATATATTTT.

J is TRBJ2-3 and V is TRBV3-1 (or the pseudogene TRBV3-2); TRBD2 matches 7 bases. The V gene's germline CDR1 is LGHDT and CDR2 YNNKEL (reference sequence). This CDR3 has 18 amino acids. V shed 1 base, J shed 3 bases, and the junction held 13 bases outside the gene matches. CDR3 bases: TGTGCCAGCAGCCAAGGACGGCGCAGCGGGATGGGGACAGATACGCAGTATTTT. This gives the protein CASSQGRRSGMGTDTQYF.

The chain couples TRBV21-1 to TRBJ2-4; the table calls TRBD2, which could not be checked here. TRBV21-1 is an annotated pseudogene. This CDR3 spans 16 amino acids. The CDR3 bases are TGTGCCAGCAGCAAACCCGGACTAGCGGTCAAAAACATTCAGTACTTC. This gives the protein CASSKPGLAVKNIQYF.

In nucleotides, the CDR3 is TGTGCCAGCAGTACCTCACAGGGTAATACGCAGTATTTT. It encodes CASSTSQGNTQYF. The V call is TRBV12-3 or TRBV12-4, the J call TRBJ2-3; tentative D call: TRBD1 (6 bases). This CDR3 spans 13 amino acids. The V end lost 5 bases, the J end lost 7 bases, and 13 bases lay between the germline ends.

The V and J genes are TRBV3-1 (or the pseudogene TRBV3-2) and TRBJ2-1; 8 nucleotides align to TRBD2. Losses at the gene ends were 0 bases for V and 10 bases for J; bases not matched to a gene: 8. The CDR3 extends over 15 amino acids. The germline gives CDR1 LGHDT, CDR2 YNNKEL (reference sequence). The CDR3 coding sequence is TGTGCCAGCAGCCAAGATTCCAGCGGGAGTTCGGAGCAGTTCTTC. This encodes CASSQDSSGSSEQFF.

The chain couples TRBV5-1 to TRBJ1-1; 8 nucleotides agree with TRBD1. Germline CDR1 and CDR2: SGHRS and YFSETQ. With 4 bases clipped from V and 6 bases from J, the junction kept 8 bases outside the gene matches. CDR3 size: 14 residues. CDR3: CASSKGQAGAEAFF. Here the CDR3 DNA reads TGCGCCAGCAGCAAGGGACAGGCGGGGGCTGAAGCTTTCTTT.

A single count supports this clone. The chain has TRBV7-9 and TRBJ2-5; D unclear. V lost 4 bases to trimming and J lost 5 bases, with 5 bases between them. This CDR3 spans 11 amino acids. Germline V gene lookup returns CDR1 SEHNR and CDR2 FQNEAQ (reference sequence). CDR3 in amino acids: CASSSRETQYF. The CDR3 DNA is TGTGCCAGCAGCTCCCGGGAGACCCAGTACTTC.

The rearrangement joins TRBV7-6 to TRBJ2-1; the match to TRBD1 covers 11 bases. The CDR3 is made up of 18 amino acids. With 5 bases clipped from V and 5 bases from J, the junction kept 14 bases outside the gene matches. The germline V gene has CDR1 SGHVS and CDR2 FNYEAQ. Written as DNA, the CDR3 is TGTGCCAGCAGCGAAGGTGGACAGGGGGCGCGAATGAACAATGAGCAGTTCTTC. Amino acid sequence: CASSEGGQGARMNNEQFF.

J is TRBJ1-2 and V is TRBV7-9; perhaps TRBD1 as D (6 bases). This CDR3 contains 14 residues. V was trimmed by 3 bases and J by 6 bases, leaving 14 bases between them. Germline-derived CDR1 and CDR2 are SEHNR and FQNEAQ (reference sequence). The CDR3: CASSFGGALDGYTF. The CDR3 DNA sequence: TGTGCCAGCAGCTTCGGGGGGGCCCTCGATGGCTACACCTTC.

The rearrangement links TRBV19 to TRBJ1-5; 11 bases are a match to TRBD1. Trimming removed 4 bases from V and 6 bases from J; junction bases left unmatched: 5. The length of the CDR3 is 15 residues. Germline CDR1 and CDR2: LNHDA and SQIVND (reference sequence). CDR3: CASSRGQGAGQPQHF. The CDR3 bases are TGTGCCAGTAGTAGAGGACAGGGGGCAGGTCAGCCCCAGCATTTT. Supplemented by reference TRBV19 and TRBJ1-5, the full variable domain reads DGGITQSPKYLFRKEGQNVTLSCEQNLNHDAMYWYRQDPGQGLRLIYYSQIVNDFQKGDIAEGYSVSREKKESFPLTVTSAQKNPTAFYLCASSRGQGAGQPQHFGDGTRLSIL.

As to this clone: One junction end disagrees with the germline gene, perhaps due to a read error. This chain connects TRBV5-1 to TRBJ1-1; 7 nucleotides agree with TRBD1. The CDR3 is made up of 15 amino acids. Germline V gene data show CDR1 as SGHRS and CDR2 as YFSETQ. CDR3 in amino acids: CASSPHYRGNPEAFF. In DNA, the CDR3 is TGCGCCAGCAGCCCCCACTACAGGGGCAATCCTGAGGCTTTCTTT.

The chain has TRBV5-8 and TRBJ2-1, with D uncertain. Germline V CDR1 and CDR2: SGHTS, YDEGEE. The CDR3 runs 10 residues. Trimming took 4 bases from V and 9 from J, leaving 5 bases between them. CDR3 sequence reads: CASSKLEQFF. The CDR3 DNA follows: TGTGCCAGCAGCAAACTTGAGCAGTTCTTC.

This clone was counted between two and nine times. The rearrangement uses TRBV5-1 and TRBJ1-3; weak D call: TRBD1 (5 bases). The CDR3 is made up of 13 amino acids. Between the trimmed V and J ends, which lost 7 bases and 0 bases, there was a span of 8 bases. The V gene's germline CDR1 is SGHRS and CDR2 YFSETQ. The CDR3 loop is CASSGGSGNTIYF. Here the CDR3 DNA reads TGCGCCAGCTCCGGGGGCTCTGGAAACACCATATATTTT.

This clone was detected many times. V gene TRBV5-1 combines with J gene TRBJ2-7; D not certain. Germline-derived CDR1 and CDR2 are SGHRS and YFSETQ. V gave up 3 bases and J gave up 1 base, with 11 bases separating them. The CDR3 is 14 amino acids. The DNA for the CDR3 is TGCGCCAGCAGCTGGGCCGCTGGGTCCTACGAGCAGTACTTC. This translates into CASSWAAGSYEQYF.

The chain joins TRBV5-4 to TRBJ2-5; the match to TRBD2 covers 11 bases. With 5 bases clipped from V and 0 bases from J, the junction kept 6 bases outside the gene matches. Germline V gene data show CDR1 as SGHNT and CDR2 as YYREEE (reference sequence). The CDR3 length is 16 residues. The CDR3 reads CASSSRLAGYQETQYF. The CDR3 DNA reads as TGTGCCAGCAGTTCGAGACTAGCGGGGTACCAAGAGACCCAGTACTTC. Filled out from reference TRBV5-4 and TRBJ2-5, the complete variable domain reads ETGVTQSPTHLIKTRGQQVTLRCSSQSGHNTVSWYQQALGQGPQFIFQYYREEENGRGNFPPRFSGLQFPNYSSELNVNALELDDSALYLCASSSRLAGYQETQYFGPGTRLLVL.

CDR3 amino acids: CASSLNPAGGYEQYF. CDR3 in DNA: TGCGCCAGCAGCTTGAACCCAGCGGGAGGTTACGAGCAGTACTTC. The chain recombines TRBV5-1 with TRBJ2-7; TRBD2 aligns across 9 bases. This CDR3 has 15 residues. With V trimmed by 1 base and J by 4 bases, 6 bases remained unmatched. Looked up from germline, CDR1 is SGHRS and CDR2 is YFSETQ.